This T cell receptor (beta chain) comes out of a study of blood T cell repertoires in COVID-19. Study in general: Researchers got acute and convalescent COVID-19 samples from the United States, Italy and Spain.

Patients of the Seattle cohort, enrolled during active infection, were followed longitudinally. The ends were cut back, 4 bases at V and 1 base at J, with 4 bases in the middle. The CDR3 is 11 amino acids. Per the germline V gene, CDR1 is DFQATT and CDR2 is SNEGSKA (reference sequence). Some clones are missing from TCRdb's copy, which holds only in-frame ones; the method was immunoSEQ multiplex PCR. The table records some 120,000 clones, about 81% of them present only once. Sequencing was carried out using peripheral blood. The clonotype originates from a young man with COVID-19, enrolled during active disease. The rearrangement uses TRBV20-1 and TRBJ1-1; no clear D gene. CDR3 nucleotides: TGCAGTGCTACCAGGAACACTGAAGCTTTCTTT. Its protein is CSATRNTEAFF.